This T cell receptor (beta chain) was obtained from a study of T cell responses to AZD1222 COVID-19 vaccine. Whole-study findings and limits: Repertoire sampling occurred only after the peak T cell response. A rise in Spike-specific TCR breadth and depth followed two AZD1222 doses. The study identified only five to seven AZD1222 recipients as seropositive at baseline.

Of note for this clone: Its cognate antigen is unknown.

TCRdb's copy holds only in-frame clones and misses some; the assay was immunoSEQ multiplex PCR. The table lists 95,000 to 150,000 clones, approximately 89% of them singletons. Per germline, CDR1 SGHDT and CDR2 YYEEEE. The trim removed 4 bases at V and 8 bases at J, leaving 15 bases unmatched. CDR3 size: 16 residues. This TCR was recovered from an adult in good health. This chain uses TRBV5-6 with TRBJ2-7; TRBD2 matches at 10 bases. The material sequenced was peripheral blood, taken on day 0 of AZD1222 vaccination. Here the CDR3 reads CASSEVGTSVLPQQYF. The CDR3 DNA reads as TGTGCCAGCAGCGAAGTAGGGACTAGCGTCCTCCCGCAGCAGTACTTC.